This T cell receptor (beta chain) originates from a study of identifying expanded T cells in peripheral blood. Whole-study findings and limits: Variance in clone template counts between approximately two-week samples significantly increased with total template count across all healthy donors. Over approximately two and four weeks, about 16 and 20 clones changed, versus 1.2 between replicates.

V was cut by 2 bases and J by 0 bases, with 4 bases left in between. The CDR3 sequence is 13 residues long. CDR1 MNHEY and CDR2 SMNVEV come from the germline V gene (reference sequence). Here immunoSEQ multiplex PCR was the method, and the copy in TCRdb shows in-frame clones only, minus some. The sample consists of more than 85,000 clones, approximately 90% of them appearing once. Healthy donors had no documented immune events, such as infections, while sampled. For this clone: No antigen is known for it.

The clonotype comes from a person aged 18-69 years in good health. The chain links TRBV27 to TRBJ1-1; D gene unclear. Sequenced: blood. CDR3 bases: TGTGCCAGCAGTTTAACGGTGAACACTGAAGCTTTCTTT. Translating it yields CASSLTVNTEAFF.